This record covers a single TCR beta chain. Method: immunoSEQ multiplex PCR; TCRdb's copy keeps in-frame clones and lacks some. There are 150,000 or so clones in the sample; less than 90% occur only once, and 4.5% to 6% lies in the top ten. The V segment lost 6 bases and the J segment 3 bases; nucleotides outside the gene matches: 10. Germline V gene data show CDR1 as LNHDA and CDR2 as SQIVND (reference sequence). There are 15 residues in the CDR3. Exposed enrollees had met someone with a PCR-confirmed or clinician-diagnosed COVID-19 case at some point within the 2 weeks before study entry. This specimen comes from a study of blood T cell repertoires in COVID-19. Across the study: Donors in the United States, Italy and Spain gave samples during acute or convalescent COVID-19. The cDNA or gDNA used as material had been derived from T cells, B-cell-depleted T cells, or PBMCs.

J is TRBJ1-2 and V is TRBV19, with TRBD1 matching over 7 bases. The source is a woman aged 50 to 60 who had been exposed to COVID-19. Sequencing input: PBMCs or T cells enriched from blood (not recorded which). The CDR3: CASSLGTVGDYGYTF. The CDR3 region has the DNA TGTGCCAGTAGCCTCGGGACAGTAGGCGACTATGGCTACACCTTC.